This is a list of T cell receptor beta chains from one sample in a study of cytomegalovirus exposure and HLA in healthy donors. Sequencing was performed with immunoSEQ multiplex PCR; in TCRdb, only in-frame clones are kept and a portion is missing. The sample has some 65,000 clones, 62% seen once. Source material: PBMCs. These receptors all stem from a man in his thirties or forties in good health and CMV-seronegative. CDR3s include the opening cysteine and the closing phenylalanine or tryptophan. D genes are given only for firm matches. Size values are once, few and many counts, or a class for expanded clones, and some rows have none.

>16|.|.|TRBJ1-6|TRBV5-1
CASSLGQGLRNSPLHF
TGCGCCAGCAGCTTGGGGCAGGGCCTTCGGAATTCACCCCTCCACTTT
>13|.|TRBD1|TRBJ1-5|TRBV2
CASNLRGFQPQHF
TGTGCCAGCAACCTCAGGGGGTTTCAGCCCCAGCATTTT
>14|.|TRBD1|TRBJ2-5|TRBV6-5
CASSTGQKKETQYF
TGTGCCAGCAGTACGGGACAGAAAAAAGAGACCCAGTACTTC
>17|.|TRBD1|TRBJ1-2|TRBV4-1
CASSQVGAGGWSYGYTF
TGCGCCAGCAGCCAAGTCGGGGCAGGGGGATGGAGCTATGGCTACACCTTC
>14|.|.|TRBJ2-1|TRBV29-1
CSLTAGASYNEQFF
TGCAGCCTGACCGCGGGTGCCTCCTACAATGAGCAGTTCTTC
>15|few|.|TRBJ1-2|TRBV7-6
CASSLEVGSGYGYTF
TGTGCCAGCAGCTTAGAGGTCGGATCGGGCTATGGCTACACCTTC
>13|.|.|TRBJ2-7|TRBV6-5
CASKEQGSYEQYF
TGTGCCAGCAAAGAACAGGGATCCTACGAGCAGTACTTC
>14|few|.|TRBJ1-1|TRBV6-1
CASSRTREAPEAFF
TGTGCCAGCAGTCGGACCAGGGAAGCTCCTGAAGCTTTCTTT
>14|.|TRBD1|TRBJ1-2|TRBV9
CASSVTGGQYGYTF
TGTGCCAGCAGCGTCACCGGGGGACAGTATGGCTACACCTTC
>14|.|TRBD2|TRBJ2-7|TRBV5-1
CASSQRGSSYEQYF
TGCGCCAGCAGCCAGCGGGGGAGCTCCTACGAGCAGTACTTC
>14|.|.|TRBJ1-1|TRBV9
CASTARGFDTEAFF
TGTGCCAGCACCGCCCGCGGGTTTGACACTGAAGCTTTCTTT
>15|.|TRBD1|TRBJ1-4|TRBV7-9
CASSSGTGGREKLFF
TGTGCCAGCAGCTCCGGGACAGGGGGGCGAGAAAAACTGTTTTTT
>13|.|.|TRBJ2-7|TRBV5-4
CASRSTGSLEQYF
TGTGCCAGCCGTTCCACAGGATCCCTCGAGCAGTACTTC
>12|.|.|TRBJ1-2|TRBV9
CASSATGSGYTF
TGTGCCAGCAGCGCAACAGGAAGCGGCTACACCTTC
>13|.|.|TRBJ2-5|TRBV7-9
CASSMTAQETQYF
TGTGCCAGCAGCATGACAGCACAAGAGACCCAGTACTTC
>15|.|.|TRBJ2-7|TRBV7-9
CASSPRGGRSYEQYF
TGTGCCAGCAGCCCCCGGGGTGGTCGCTCCTACGAGCAGTACTTC
>13|.|.|TRBJ1-1|TRBV7-9
CASSLVDPGEAFF
TGTGCCAGCAGCTTAGTGGATCCGGGTGAAGCTTTCTTT
>15|.|TRBD1|TRBJ1-1|TRBV7-9
CASSSQDRGSTEAFF
TGTGCCAGCAGCTCACAGGACAGGGGGAGCACTGAAGCTTTCTTT
>14|.|.|TRBJ2-1|TRBV6-1
CASSEGAGRDEQFF
TGTGCCAGCAGTGAAGGAGCAGGGCGCGATGAGCAGTTCTTC
>13|.|TRBD1|TRBJ2-7|TRBV29-1
CSVEGDRFYEQYF
TGCAGCGTTGAAGGGGACAGGTTCTACGAGCAGTACTTC
>12|.|TRBD1|TRBJ2-7|TRBV29-1
CSVQQGQYEQYF
TGCAGCGTTCAACAGGGGCAGTACGAGCAGTACTTC
>15|few|TRBD1|TRBJ2-7|TRBV29-1
CSVTKPGQLTYEQYF
TGCAGCGTTACCAAGCCGGGACAGCTCACCTACGAGCAGTACTTC
>15|.|TRBD1|TRBJ2-7|TRBV7-7
CASSLRTGGGYEQYF
TGTGCCAGCAGTTTGCGGACAGGGGGCGGGTACGAGCAGTACTTC
>15|few|.|TRBJ2-3|TRBV4-1
CASSQTGGEADTQYF
TGCGCCAGCAGCCAGACGGGCGGGGAAGCAGATACGCAGTATTTT
>13|.|.|TRBJ2-7|TRBV29-1
CSVDGGPTYEQYF
TGCAGCGTTGATGGAGGGCCAACCTACGAGCAGTACTTC
>14|.|.|TRBJ2-7|TRBV5-8
CASIPWTETYEQYF
TGTGCCAGCATCCCCTGGACAGAGACCTACGAGCAGTACTTC
>13|.|.|TRBJ1-4|TRBV30
CAWRWESNEKLFF
TGTGCCTGGAGATGGGAGTCTAATGAAAAACTGTTTTTT
>14|.|TRBD1|TRBJ1-5|TRBV5-6
CASSWRGRFQPQHF
TGTGCCAGCAGCTGGAGGGGGCGCTTCCAGCCCCAGCATTTT
>16|.|TRBD2|TRBJ2-5|TRBV13
CASSAGLAGYQETQYF
TGTGCCAGCAGCGCGGGACTAGCGGGGTACCAAGAGACCCAGTACTTC
>14|once|.|TRBJ1-1|TRBV5-1
CASSLRGRDTEAFF
TGCGCCAGCAGCTTACGTGGGCGCGACACTGAAGCTTTCTTT
>12|.|.|TRBJ2-7|TRBV30
CAWSRSSYEQYF
TGTGCCTGGAGTCGGAGCTCCTACGAGCAGTACTTC
>19|.|TRBD1|TRBJ2-6|TRBV4-1
CASSQDGGQGYSGANVLTF
TGCGCCAGCAGCCAAGACGGGGGACAGGGTTACTCTGGGGCCAACGTCCTGACTTTC
>15|.|.|TRBJ2-7|TRBV9
CASSVEDGSSYEQYF
TGTGCCAGCAGCGTAGAGGACGGGAGCTCCTACGAGCAGTACTTC